The table lists the clone carrying this T cell receptor beta chain with a count of one. Other nucleotide sequences from this sample produce the same CDR3. The data were taken from a study of shared clonotypes between healthy human individuals. Across the study: Sampling drew on donors who were a couple of women and a few men aged 18 to 49.

The protocol was immunoSEQ multiplex PCR, while the TCRdb copy is restricted to in-frame clones and leaves out a portion. Among 2 million to 2.5 million clones listed, 80% to 95% were seen once. Looked up from germline, CDR1 is SQVTM and CDR2 is ANQGSEA. V was trimmed by 4 bases and J by 0 bases, leaving 7 bases between them. The CDR3 consists of 12 residues. This chain uses TRBV29-1 with TRBJ2-7; unclear D gene. The source of this sequence is a man in his late teens or twenties in good health. Some clones in this sample may be carry-over from other donors' samples. Sequences were obtained from naive CD4+ T cells from PBMCs. The subset: CD45RA+ positively selected. This CDR3 is CSVAPSSYEQYF. The CDR3 region has the DNA TGCAGCGTTGCGCCTAGCTCCTACGAGCAGTACTTC.